This T cell receptor beta chain was obtained from a study of blood T cells in healthy people across ages. A second PCR, run for roughly 7 to 11 cycles, used a sample-barcoded 5' primer plus a J-beta primer mix. TCRdb called the 5' RACE reads again in MiXCR, with one record for every CDR3 protein. Of 650,000 or so distinct CDR3 sequences in the sample, approximately 52% were seen once. This clonotype was picked up many times. Germline CDR1 and CDR2: SGHRS and YFSETQ. After removal of 0 bases from V and 2 bases from J, the junction contained 0 bases not matched to a gene. The length of the CDR3 is 14 residues.

The sequence came from a woman older than 75 in good health. This chain links TRBV5-1 with TRBJ2-7; 9 nucleotides agree with TRBD1. The material sequenced was blood. CDR3 protein: CASSLGQGAYEQYF. CDR3 DNA: TGCGCCAGCAGCTTGGGACAGGGGGCCTACGAGCAGTACTTC.